The present T cell receptor (beta chain) was sequenced within a study of memory CD4+ T cells and cytomegalovirus serostatus. The sort gate was single viable CD3+CD4+CD8-CD45RO+ cells for memory CD4+ T cells. CD4+ T cells were isolated by positive magnetic selection. Germline CDR1 and CDR2: SGHAT and FQNNGV. With 5 bases removed from V and 4 bases from J, the gap between germline ends came to 9 bases. CDR3 size: 13 residues. The repertoire was sequenced with immunoSEQ multiplex PCR; TCRdb's copy has only in-frame clones and lacks some. The sample comprises about 40,000 clones, roughly 77% of which are singletons, and about 0.79% rests with the top ten.

The chain has TRBV11-2 and TRBJ1-5, with D maybe TRBD1 (5 bases). The sequencing input was memory CD4+ T cells from blood. This clonotype originated in an adult in good health and CMV-seronegative. CDR3 in DNA: TGTGCCAGCAGCACGGGACGGAATCAGCCCCAGCATTTT. Residues: CASSTGRNQPQHF.